The entry that follows covers one T cell receptor (beta chain) sequence. This sample was taken from a study of T cell changes during pregnancy in multiple sclerosis. The CDR3 is made up of 15 amino acids. CDR1 and CDR2 (germline): LGHNA, YSLEER. The assay was immunoSEQ multiplex PCR, and TCRdb's table has in-frame clones only and misses some. The sample has approximately 97,000 clones; 91% are singletons. This sequence originates from a female donor in good health, enrolled as a control in a pregnancy study. Specimen: peripheral blood, collected after pregnancy. This chain joins TRBV4-3 and TRBJ2-5, with 7 bases matching TRBD1. The DNA end favors TRBJ2-7, so the J call may be wrong. The CDR3 is CASSQEFAGGYEQYF. CDR3 coding DNA: TGCGCCAGCAGCCAAGAATTTGCAGGGGGTTACGAGCAGTACTTC.